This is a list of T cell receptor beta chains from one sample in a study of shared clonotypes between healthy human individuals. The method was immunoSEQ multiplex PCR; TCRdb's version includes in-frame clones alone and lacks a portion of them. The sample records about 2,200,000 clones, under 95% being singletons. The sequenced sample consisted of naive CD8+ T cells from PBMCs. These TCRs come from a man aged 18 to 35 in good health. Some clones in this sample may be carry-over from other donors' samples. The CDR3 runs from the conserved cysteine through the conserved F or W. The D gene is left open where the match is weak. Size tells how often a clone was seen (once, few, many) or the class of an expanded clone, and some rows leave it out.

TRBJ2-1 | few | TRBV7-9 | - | CASSPNHHREGEQFF | TGTGCCAGCAGCCCGAACCACCACAGGGAGGGCGAGCAGTTCTTC
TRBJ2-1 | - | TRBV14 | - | CASSPSLGSYNEQFF | TGTGCCAGCAGCCCCAGCCTAGGGTCCTACAATGAGCAGTTCTTC
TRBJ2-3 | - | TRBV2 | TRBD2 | CASRPGLANTDTQYF | TGTGCCAGCAGGCCAGGACTAGCCAACACAGATACGCAGTATTTT
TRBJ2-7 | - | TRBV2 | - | CASSEIRQGNEQYF | TGTGCCAGCAGTGAAATCCGGCAGGGGAACGAGCAGTACTTC
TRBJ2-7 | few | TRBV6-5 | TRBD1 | CASSYSDRGYEQYF | TGTGCCAGCAGTTACTCGGACAGGGGGTACGAGCAGTACTTC
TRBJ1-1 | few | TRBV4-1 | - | CASSQDRGKNTEAFF | TGCGCCAGCAGCCAAGATCGGGGGAAGAACACTGAAGCTTTCTTT
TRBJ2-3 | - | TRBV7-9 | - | CASSLDSGAVATDTQYF | TGTGCCAGCAGCTTAGATTCGGGGGCCGTGGCCACAGATACGCAGTATTTT
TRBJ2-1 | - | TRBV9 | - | CASSVVPNNEQFF | TGTGCCAGCAGCGTAGTACCCAACAATGAGCAGTTCTTC
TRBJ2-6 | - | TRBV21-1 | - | CASSKGTGGTGANVLTF | TGTGCCAGCAGCAAAGGAACAGGGGGTACTGGGGCCAACGTCCTGACTTTC
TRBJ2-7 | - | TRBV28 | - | CASSLRSAGEQYF | TGTGCCAGCAGTTTAAGGAGCGCCGGCGAGCAGTACTTC
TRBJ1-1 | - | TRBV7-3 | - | CASSLNAGITEAFF | TGTGCCAGCAGCTTAAATGCGGGGATTACTGAAGCTTTCTTT
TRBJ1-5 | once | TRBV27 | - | CASSLSGGQNQPQHF | TGTGCCAGCAGTTTATCGGGAGGTCAGAATCAGCCCCAGCATTTT
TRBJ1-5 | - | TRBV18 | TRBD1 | CASSPPEWTGTFQPQHF | TGTGCCAGCTCACCACCGGAATGGACAGGGACATTTCAGCCCCAGCATTTT
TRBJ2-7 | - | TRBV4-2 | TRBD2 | CASSQGGLAGDEQYF | TGTGCCAGCAGCCAGGGGGGACTAGCGGGCGACGAGCAGTACTTC
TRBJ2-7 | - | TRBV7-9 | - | CASSLAVHEQYF | TGTGCCAGCAGCTTAGCGGTTCACGAGCAGTACTTC
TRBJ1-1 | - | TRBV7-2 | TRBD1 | CASTLEGQGALGDTEAFF | TGTGCCAGCACCCTCGAGGGCCAGGGGGCGCTGGGGGACACTGAAGCTTTCTTT
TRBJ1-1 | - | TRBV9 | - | CASSVEGVTEAFF | TGTGCCAGCAGCGTAGAGGGGGTCACTGAAGCTTTCTTT
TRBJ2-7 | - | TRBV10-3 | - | CAISESTGYGGYEQYF | TGTGCCATCAGTGAGTCAACCGGGTACGGCGGCTACGAGCAGTACTTC
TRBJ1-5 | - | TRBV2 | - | CASTRLSNQPQHF | TGTGCCAGCACCCGACTTAGCAATCAGCCCCAGCATTTT
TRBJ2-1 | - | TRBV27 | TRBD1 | CATRIRDRYNEQFF | TGTGCCACCCGAATCCGGGACAGGTACAATGAGCAGTTCTTC
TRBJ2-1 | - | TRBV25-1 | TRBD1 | CASSERTGLMNEQFF | TGTGCCAGCAGTGAGCGGACAGGGTTGATGAATGAGCAGTTCTTC
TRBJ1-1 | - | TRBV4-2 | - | CASSLDSDGGNTEAFF | TGTGCCAGCAGCCTTGATTCGGATGGGGGGAACACTGAAGCTTTCTTT
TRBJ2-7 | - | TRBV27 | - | CASSSPHRSYEQYF | TGTGCCAGCAGCTCCCCCCATCGCAGCTACGAGCAGTACTTC
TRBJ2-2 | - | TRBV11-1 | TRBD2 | CASRLAGGRTGELFF | TGTGCCAGCAGACTAGCGGGAGGGCGGACCGGGGAGCTGTTTTTT
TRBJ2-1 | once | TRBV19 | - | CASSLLNEQFF | TGTGCCAGTAGTTTACTAAATGAGCAGTTCTTC
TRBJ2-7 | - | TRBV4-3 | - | CASSQDGSVDASYEQYF | TGCGCCAGCAGCCAAGATGGAAGCGTTGACGCGTCCTACGAGCAGTACTTC
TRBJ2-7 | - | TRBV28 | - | CASSPPGRAHEQYF | TGTGCCAGCAGTCCCCCCGGCAGGGCGCACGAGCAGTACTTC
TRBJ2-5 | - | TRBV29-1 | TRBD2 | CSLGGGQETQYF | TGCAGCCTTGGGGGGGGGCAAGAGACCCAGTACTTC
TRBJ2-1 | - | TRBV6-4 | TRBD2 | CASSPSRRGSYNEQFF | TGTGCCAGCAGCCCCTCCAGGCGGGGGTCCTACAATGAGCAGTTCTTC
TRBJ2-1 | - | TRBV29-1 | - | CSVRVQVNEQFF | TGCAGCGTGAGGGTTCAAGTCAATGAGCAGTTCTTC
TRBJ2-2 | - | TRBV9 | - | CASSGRTGELFF | TGTGCCAGCAGCGGACGAACCGGGGAGCTGTTTTTT
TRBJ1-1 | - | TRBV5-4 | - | CASSLTNTEAFF | TGTGCCAGCAGCCTCACGAACACTGAAGCTTTCTTT
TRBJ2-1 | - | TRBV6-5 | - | CASSYSSRANEQFF | TGTGCCAGCAGTTACTCGTCCAGGGCGAATGAGCAGTTCTTC
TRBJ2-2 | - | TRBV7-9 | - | CASSPSVASVLRNTGELFF | TGTGCCAGCAGCCCCTCCGTGGCTAGCGTGCTGCGAAACACCGGGGAGCTGTTTTTT
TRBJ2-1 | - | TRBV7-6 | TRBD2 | CASSPLAGVSHNEQFF | TGTGCCAGCAGCCCACTAGCGGGAGTTAGTCACAATGAGCAGTTCTTC
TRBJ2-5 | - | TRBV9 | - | CASSPRGGRQETQYF | TGTGCCAGCAGCCCCAGGGGGGGACGCCAAGAGACCCAGTACTTC
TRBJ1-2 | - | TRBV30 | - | CAWSYGGTSQYGYTF | TGTGCCTGGAGTTATGGGGGAACGTCACAATATGGCTACACCTTC
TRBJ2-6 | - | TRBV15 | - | CATSRGVGANVLTF | TGTGCCACCAGCAGGGGGGTGGGGGCCAACGTCCTGACTTTC
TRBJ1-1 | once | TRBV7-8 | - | CASSLGRTGPEAFF | TGTGCCAGCAGCTTGGGCAGGACGGGTCCTGAAGCTTTCTTT
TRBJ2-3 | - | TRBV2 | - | CASSGGHSTDTQYF | TGTGCCAGCAGTGGGGGACATAGCACAGATACGCAGTATTTT